The 3 T cell receptor beta chains given below trace back to one sample, sequenced in a study of CD8+ T cells in alopecia areata. As the sequencing template, cDNA was produced by extracting RNA and reverse transcribing it. Method: immunoSEQ multiplex PCR; TCRdb's copy keeps in-frame clones and lacks some. The table shows about 76,000 clones, with approximately 29% occurring only once. Documented treatment: oral pan-JAK inhibitor, 5-10 mg twice daily. The sequences come from CD8+ T cells sorted from blood, collected at week 4, from a patient treated with tofacitinib. Receptor source: a human donor with alopecia areata.

To note about this clone: This probably arose from a read error, given a far larger clone one base away. The chain uses TRBV4-1 and TRBJ2-7; weak D call: TRBD2 (5 bases). This CDR3 has 15 amino acids. Per the germline V gene, CDR1 is MGHRA and CDR2 is YSYEKL. V was trimmed by 0 bases and J by 7 bases, leaving 16 bases between them. Here the CDR3 DNA reads TGCGCCAGCAGCCAAGAAGGAGGCGCGGGCAATGAGCAGTACTTC. Its protein is CASSQEGGAGNEQYF.

The chain employs TRBV29-1 and TRBJ1-2, with TRBD1 as a possible D gene (5 bases). This CDR3 comprises 12 residues. Germline V gives CDR1 SQVTM, CDR2 ANQGSEA. The V end was cut by 7 bases, the J end by 6 bases, with 15 bases between. CDR3 nucleotides: TGCAGCGGGACGCACAGGCAGGATGGCTACACCTTC. The encoded protein is CSGTHRQDGYTF.

V usage is TRBV27 and J usage is TRBJ2-4; 9 nucleotides line up with TRBD1. Unmatched junction bases numbered 10, after V lost 6 bases and J lost 7 bases. There are 15 residues in the CDR3. CDR1 MNHEY and CDR2 SMNVEV come from the germline V gene (reference sequence). CDR3 nucleotide sequence: TGTGCCAGCAGACCATGGACAGGGGAATGGAACATTCAGTACTTC. This encodes CASRPWTGEWNIQYF.